The sequence of this TCR beta chain was determined in a study of blood T cell repertoires in COVID-19. The wider study: From the United States, Italy and Spain came samples of acute and convalescent COVID-19. From T cells, B-cell-depleted T cells, or PBMCs came the material, which was cDNA or gDNA.

The CDR3 consists of 13 residues. Trimming shortened V by 6 bases and J by 5 bases, and 10 bases separated the two germline ends. In the authors' methods: Nucleated cell number was recorded as an estimate derived from reference gene primer amplification. TCRdb's table, derived via immunoSEQ multiplex PCR, lists solely in-frame clones and lacks some. V and J calls and clone size come straight from that table; D and trimming were deduced from the DNA. Among about 170,000 clones listed, about 80% were seen once. Sequenced input: peripheral blood. The V and J genes are TRBV12-3 or TRBV12-4 and TRBJ1-4; D gene unclear. The source of this sequence is a woman aged 80 or over with acute or convalescent COVID-19. CDR3 residues: CASSSWENEKLFF. The CDR3 nucleotides are TGTGCCAGCAGCTCCTGGGAGAATGAAAAACTGTTTTTT.